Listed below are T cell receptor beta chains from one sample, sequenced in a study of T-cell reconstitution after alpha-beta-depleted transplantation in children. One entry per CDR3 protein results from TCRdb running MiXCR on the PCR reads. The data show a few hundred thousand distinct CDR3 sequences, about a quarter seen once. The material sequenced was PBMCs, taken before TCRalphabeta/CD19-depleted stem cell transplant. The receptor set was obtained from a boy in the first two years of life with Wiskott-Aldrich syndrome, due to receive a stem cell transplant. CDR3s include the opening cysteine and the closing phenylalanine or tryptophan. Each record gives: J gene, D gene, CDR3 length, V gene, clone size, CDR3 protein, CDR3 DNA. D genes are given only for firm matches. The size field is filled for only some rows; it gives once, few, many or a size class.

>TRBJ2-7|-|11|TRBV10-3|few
CAISPEGEQYF
TGTGCCATCAGCCCCGAGGGAGAGCAGTACTTC
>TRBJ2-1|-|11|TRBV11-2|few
CASSSGLEQFF
TGTGCCAGCAGCTCCGGCCTAGAGCAGTTCTTC
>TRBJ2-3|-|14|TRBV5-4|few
CASSFNSFTDTQYF
TGTGCCAGCAGCTTTAATAGTTTTACAGATACGCAGTATTTT
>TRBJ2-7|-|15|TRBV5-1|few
CASSLQWAIWGEQYF
TGCGCCAGCAGCTTGCAGTGGGCCATTTGGGGCGAGCAGTACTTC
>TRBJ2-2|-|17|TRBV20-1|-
CSARESGGGTDTGELFF
TGCAGTGCTAGAGAATCTGGAGGGGGTACGGACACCGGGGAGCTGTTTTTT
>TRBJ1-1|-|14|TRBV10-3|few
CAIRDLTGNTEAFF
TGTGCCATCAGAGATCTGACAGGGAACACTGAAGCTTTCTTT
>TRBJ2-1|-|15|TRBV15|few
CATSGENNWDLEQFF
TGTGCCACCAGCGGAGAGAACAATTGGGACCTTGAGCAGTTCTTC
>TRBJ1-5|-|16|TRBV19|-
CASSIHGRLPNQPQHF
TGTGCCAGTAGTATTCATGGACGGCTCCCAAATCAGCCCCAGCATTTT
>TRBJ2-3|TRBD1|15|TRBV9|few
CASSARQGMADTQYF
TGTGCCAGCAGCGCAAGACAGGGTATGGCAGATACGCAGTATTTT
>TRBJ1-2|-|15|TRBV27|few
CASSFFGAANYGYTF
TGTGCCAGCAGTTTTTTCGGGGCGGCTAACTATGGCTACACCTTC
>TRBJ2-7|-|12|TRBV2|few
CASSPPVYEQYF
TGTGCCAGCAGCCCGCCCGTCTACGAGCAGTACTTC
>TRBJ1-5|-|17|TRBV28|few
CASSLWNEQGSNQPQHF
TGTGCCAGCAGTTTATGGAACGAACAGGGAAGCAATCAGCCCCAGCATTTT
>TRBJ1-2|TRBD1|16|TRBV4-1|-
CASSQDGTAVGDGYTF
TGCGCCAGCAGCCAAGACGGGACAGCTGTCGGGGATGGCTACACCTTC
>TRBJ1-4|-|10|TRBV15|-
CATGTEKLFF
TGTGCCACCGGGACTGAAAAACTGTTTTTT
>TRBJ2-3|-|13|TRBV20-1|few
CSAREGGVDTQYF
TGCAGTGCTAGAGAGGGTGGGGTAGATACGCAGTATTTT
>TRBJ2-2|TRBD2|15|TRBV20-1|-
CSARGEKRESGELFF
TGCAGTGCTAGAGGGGAGAAGCGGGAGTCCGGGGAGCTGTTTTTT
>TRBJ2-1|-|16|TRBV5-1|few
CASSFAGLFNHNEQFF
TGCGCCAGCAGCTTCGCGGGACTTTTTAACCACAATGAGCAGTTCTTC
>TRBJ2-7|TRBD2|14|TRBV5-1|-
CASSVTGGPYEQYF
TGCGCCAGCAGCGTCACGGGAGGGCCTTACGAGCAGTACTTC
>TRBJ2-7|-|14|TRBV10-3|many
CAASRPINTYEQYF
TGTGCCGCCTCGAGACCTATCAATACCTACGAGCAGTACTTC
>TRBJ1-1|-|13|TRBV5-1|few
CASSLAFTTEAFF
TGCGCCAGCAGCTTGGCTTTTACCACTGAAGCTTTCTTT
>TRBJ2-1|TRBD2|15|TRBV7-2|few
CASSFISERENEQFF
TGTGCCAGCAGCTTTATTAGCGAGCGGGAGAATGAGCAGTTCTTC
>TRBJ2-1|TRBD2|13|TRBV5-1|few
CASSLREGHEQFF
TGCGCCAGCAGCTTGCGGGAGGGGCATGAGCAGTTCTTC
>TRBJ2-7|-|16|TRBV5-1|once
CASSLDARAVTYEQYF
TGCGCCAGCAGCTTGGATGCGCGGGCGGTTACCTACGAGCAGTACTTC
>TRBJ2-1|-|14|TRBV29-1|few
CSVERLNSYNEQFF
TGCAGCGTTGAGAGGTTGAACTCCTACAATGAGCAGTTCTTC
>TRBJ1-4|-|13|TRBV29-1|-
CSVARGAGEKLFF
TGCAGCGTTGCGAGGGGGGCAGGTGAAAAACTGTTTTTT
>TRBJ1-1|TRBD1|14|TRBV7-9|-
CASSETGGNTEAFF
TGTGCCAGCAGCGAGACAGGGGGGAACACTGAAGCTTTCTTT
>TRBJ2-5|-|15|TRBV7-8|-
CASSSPLGARETQYF
TGTGCCAGCAGCTCCCCCCTTGGGGCGCGGGAGACCCAGTACTTC
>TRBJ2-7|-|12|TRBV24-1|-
CATSEDSYEQYF
TGTGCCACCAGTGAGGACTCCTACGAGCAGTACTTC
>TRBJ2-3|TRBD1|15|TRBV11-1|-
CASRRTGGRTDTQYF
TGTGCCAGCAGACGGACAGGGGGTCGCACAGATACGCAGTATTTT
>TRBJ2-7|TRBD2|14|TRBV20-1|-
CSARRLAGDGVQYF
TGCAGTGCTAGACGACTAGCGGGAGATGGGGTGCAGTACTTC
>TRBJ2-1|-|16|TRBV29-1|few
CSVVSAERFYRNEQFF
TGCAGCGTTGTCTCTGCCGAGCGCTTCTATAGGAATGAGCAGTTCTTC
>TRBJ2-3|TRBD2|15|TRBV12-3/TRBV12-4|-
CASSLGLPQTDTQYF
TGTGCCAGCAGTTTGGGACTACCCCAAACAGATACGCAGTATTTT
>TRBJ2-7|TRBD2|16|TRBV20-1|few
CSAKGTSGTSLYEQYF
TGCAGTGCAAAGGGGACTAGCGGGACATCACTCTACGAGCAGTACTTC
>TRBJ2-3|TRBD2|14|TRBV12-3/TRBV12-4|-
CASSLTGGLDTQYF
TGTGCCAGCAGTTTAACGGGAGGGCTTGATACGCAGTATTTT
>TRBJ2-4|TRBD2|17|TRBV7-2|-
CASSLPGLAGDSDIQYF
TGTGCCAGCAGCTTACCAGGACTAGCGGGAGACTCGGACATTCAGTACTTC
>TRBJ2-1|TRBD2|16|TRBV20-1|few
CSGQTSGGSSYNEQFF
TGCAGTGGTCAGACTAGCGGGGGAAGCTCCTACAATGAGCAGTTCTTC
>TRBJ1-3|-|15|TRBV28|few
CASSQGGDSGNTIYF
TGTGCCAGCAGCCAAGGGGGGGACTCTGGAAACACCATATATTTT
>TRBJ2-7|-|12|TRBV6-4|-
CASHKYTYEQYF
TGTGCCAGCCACAAATACACCTACGAGCAGTACTTC
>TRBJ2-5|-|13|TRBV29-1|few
CSVLDRIQETQYF
TGCAGCGTTCTAGACAGGATCCAAGAGACCCAGTACTTC
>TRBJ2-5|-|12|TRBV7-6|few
CASSYQQETQYF
TGTGCCAGCAGCTATCAGCAAGAGACCCAGTACTTC
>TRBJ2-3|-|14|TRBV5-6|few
CASSPGPTADTQYF
TGTGCCAGCAGCCCGGGCCCTACGGCAGATACGCAGTATTTT
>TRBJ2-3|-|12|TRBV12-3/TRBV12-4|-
CASVRRGRTQYF
TGTGCCAGCGTCCGAAGAGGTCGGACGCAGTATTTT
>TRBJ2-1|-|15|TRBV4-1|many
CASSQDRRSINEQFF
TGCGCCAGCAGCCAAGACCGCCGGAGCATTAATGAGCAGTTCTTC
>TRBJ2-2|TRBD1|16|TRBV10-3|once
CAISVRQGTNTGELFF
TGTGCCATCAGTGTGAGACAGGGGACGAACACCGGGGAGCTGTTTTTT
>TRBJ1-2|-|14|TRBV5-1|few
CASSLEQANYGYTF
TGCGCCAGCAGCTTGGAACAGGCAAACTATGGCTACACCTTC
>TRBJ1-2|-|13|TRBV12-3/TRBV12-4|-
CASSLGDYYGYTF
TGTGCCAGCAGTTTGGGGGACTACTATGGCTACACCTTC
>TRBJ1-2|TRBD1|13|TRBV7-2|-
CASSTRTGDGYTF
TGTGCCAGCAGCACCCGGACAGGGGACGGCTACACCTTC
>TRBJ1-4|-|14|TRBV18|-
CASSPVMVVEKLFF
TGTGCCAGCTCACCTGTTATGGTCGTTGAAAAACTGTTTTTT
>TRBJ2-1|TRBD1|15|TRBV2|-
CASSSDRGIHNEQFF
TGTGCCAGCAGTTCCGACAGGGGGATTCACAATGAGCAGTTCTTC
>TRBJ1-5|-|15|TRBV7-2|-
CASRVSLGGNQPQHF
TGTGCCAGCAGGGTGTCCCTGGGCGGCAATCAGCCCCAGCATTTT
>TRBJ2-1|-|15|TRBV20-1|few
CSARDRSGLYNEQFF
TGCAGTGCTAGAGATAGGAGCGGGTTATACAATGAGCAGTTCTTC
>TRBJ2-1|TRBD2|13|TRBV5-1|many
CASSSAGGGEQFF
TGCGCCAGCAGCTCAGCGGGAGGAGGTGAGCAGTTCTTC